This TCR beta chain was recovered during a study of PD-1 blockade in classical Hodgkin lymphoma. Each patient relapsed following autologous stem cell transplantation, and prior brentuximab vedotin exposure differed. A word on this clone: What it binds is not known.

Study-level findings and limits: Complete responders had baseline diversity similar to newly diagnosed patients. Compared with healthy donors, newly diagnosed patients reportedly showed lower baseline TCR diversity. Researchers reported that CD4+ TCR diversity, though not CD8+, rose significantly by C4D1.

The germline V gene has CDR1 SGHRS and CDR2 YFSETQ. CDR3 length: 14 residues. Trimming left V 4 bases short and J 7 bases short, with 17 bases between. TCRdb's copy holds only in-frame clones and misses some; the assay was immunoSEQ multiplex PCR. The sample has about 58,000 clones, around nine tenths seen once. This receptor was identified in a human donor with classical Hodgkin lymphoma. The genes are TRBV5-1 and TRBJ1-1; weak D call: TRBD1 (5 bases). Here the sequenced sample was peripheral blood mononuclear cells (PBMCs), taken before the second cycle of nivolumab. CDR3 sequence (DNA): TGCGCCAGCAGCCCTCGGGGGGAACTGGATGAAGCTTTCTTT. Its translation: CASSPRGELDEAFF.